These 6 T cell receptor beta chains share one sample of origin, sequenced in a study of blood T cell repertoires in COVID-19. TCRdb's table, derived via immunoSEQ multiplex PCR, lists solely in-frame clones and lacks some. The sample lists under 200,000 clones; roughly 80% were seen once. Sample: peripheral blood. These receptor sequences come from a human donor with acute or convalescent COVID-19. The donor label of this sample is uncertain.

The rearrangement joins TRBV30 to TRBJ2-3; D ambiguous. Trimming took 4 bases from V and 2 from J, leaving 19 bases between them. CDR3 length: 16 residues. In germline, CDR1 is GTSNPN, CDR2 SVGIG (reference sequence). As DNA, the CDR3 is TGTGCCTGGATCATTCGGCGGTCTCCGACCACAGATACGCAGTATTTT. Translated, it gives CAWIIRRSPTTDTQYF.

This chain links TRBV28 with TRBJ1-5, with D unresolved. This CDR3 has 15 residues. In germline, CDR1 is MDHEN, CDR2 SYDVKM. V lost 1 base to trimming and J lost 6 bases, with 13 bases between them. The DNA of the CDR3 is TGTGCCAGCAGTTTATCTGGTGCATGGAGTCAGCCCCAGCATTTT. Protein: CASSLSGAWSQPQHF.

This clone appeared a single time. V usage is TRBV5-1 and J usage is TRBJ1-1; 7 bases are a match to TRBD1. The CDR3 extends over 14 amino acids. The trim removed 4 bases at V and 0 bases at J, leaving 3 bases unmatched. The germline V gene has CDR1 SGHRS and CDR2 YFSETQ. CDR3 sequence reads: CASSRDSMNTEAFF. The CDR3 coding sequence is TGCGCCAGCAGCCGGGACAGCATGAACACTGAAGCTTTCTTT.

V usage is TRBV5-1 and J usage is TRBJ1-3, with 10 bases matching TRBD1. The CDR3 is 16 amino acids. Germline CDR1 SGHRS, CDR2 YFSETQ. With 0 bases clipped from V and 2 bases from J, the junction kept 2 bases outside the gene matches. CDR3 nucleotides: TGCGCCAGCAGCTTGGGAGGACAGGGGGCTGGAAACACCATATATTTT. Residues: CASSLGGQGAGNTIYF.

The CDR3 DNA sequence: TGCGCCAGCAGCTTTCCGACTAGCGGGAGTTGGAATGAGCAGTTCTTC. Translated, it gives CASSFPTSGSWNEQFF. This sequence joins TRBV5-1 and TRBJ2-1, with TRBD2 matching over 12 bases. The CDR3 runs 16 residues. V was pared by 2 bases and J by 7 bases, with 7 bases of the junction left unmatched. Germline loops: CDR1 SGHRS, CDR2 YFSETQ.

This clone was seen a handful of times. The V call is TRBV4-2, the J call TRBJ1-2; 8 bases are a match to TRBD1. The CDR3 has 15 amino acids. Germline CDR1 and CDR2: LGHNA and YNFKEQ. Germline trimming cut 4 bases from V and 4 bases from J; bases unmatched to any gene: 8. The CDR3 DNA reads TGTGCCAGCAGCCGAGAAAGGACAGGGATCTATGGCTACACCTTC. This codes for CASSRERTGIYGYTF.